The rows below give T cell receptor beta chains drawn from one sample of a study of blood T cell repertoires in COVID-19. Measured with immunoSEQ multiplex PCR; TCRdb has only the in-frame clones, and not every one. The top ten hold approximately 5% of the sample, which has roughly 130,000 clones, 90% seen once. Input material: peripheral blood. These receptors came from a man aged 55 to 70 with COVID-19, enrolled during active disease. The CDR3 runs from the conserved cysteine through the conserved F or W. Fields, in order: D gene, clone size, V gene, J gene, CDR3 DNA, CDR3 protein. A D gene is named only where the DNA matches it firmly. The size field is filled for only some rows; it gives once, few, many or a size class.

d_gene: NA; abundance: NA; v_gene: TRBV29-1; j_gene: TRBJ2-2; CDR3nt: TGCGCCTTCCTGGGCACGAACACCGGGGAGCTGTTTTTT; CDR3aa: CAFLGTNTGELFF
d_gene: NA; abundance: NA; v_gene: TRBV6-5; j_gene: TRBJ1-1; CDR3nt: TGTGCCAGCAGCACCGACGGGGAAGCTTTCTTT; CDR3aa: CASSTDGEAFF
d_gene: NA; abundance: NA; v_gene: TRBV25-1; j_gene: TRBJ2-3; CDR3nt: TGTGCCAGCAGTCGGAGCTGGGTAGATACGCAGTATTTT; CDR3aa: CASSRSWVDTQYF
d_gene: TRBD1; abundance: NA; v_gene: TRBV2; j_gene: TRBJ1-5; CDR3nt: TGTGCCAGCAGTGTAAGCCGGGACAGGGGAAGGCAGCCCCAGCATTTT; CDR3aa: CASSVSRDRGRQPQHF
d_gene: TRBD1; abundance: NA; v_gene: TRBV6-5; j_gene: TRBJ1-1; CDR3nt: TGTGCCAGCAGTTACCGGGACAGATTTAACACTGAAGCTTTCTTT; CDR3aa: CASSYRDRFNTEAFF
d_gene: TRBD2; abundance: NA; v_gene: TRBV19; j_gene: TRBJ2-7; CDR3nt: TGTGCCAGTAGTGCCCAGCGGGAGGGGTACGAGCAGTACTTC; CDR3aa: CASSAQREGYEQYF
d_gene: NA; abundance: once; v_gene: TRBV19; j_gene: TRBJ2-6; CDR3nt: TGTGCCAGCGAGGGGGGGTGGCGGGACACCTACTCTGGGGCCAACGTCCTGACTTTC; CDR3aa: CASEGGWRDTYSGANVLTF
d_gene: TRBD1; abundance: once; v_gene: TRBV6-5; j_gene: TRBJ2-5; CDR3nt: TGTGCCAGCAGCCGGACGGGGACAGTGGAGACCCAGTACTTC; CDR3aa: CASSRTGTVETQYF
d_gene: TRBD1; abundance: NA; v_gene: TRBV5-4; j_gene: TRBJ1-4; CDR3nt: TGTGCCAGCAGCTATAGACAGGGGAATGAAAAACTGTTTTTT; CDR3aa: CASSYRQGNEKLFF
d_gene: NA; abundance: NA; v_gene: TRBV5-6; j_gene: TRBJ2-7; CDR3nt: TGTGCCAGCAGCTTCCTTGGACAGGGAGGGAACGAGCAGTACTTC; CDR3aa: CASSFLGQGGNEQYF
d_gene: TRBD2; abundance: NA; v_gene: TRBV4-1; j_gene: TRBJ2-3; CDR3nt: TGCGCCAGCAGCCAGGGAGGGACCGACACAGATACGCAGTATTTT; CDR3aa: CASSQGGTDTDTQYF
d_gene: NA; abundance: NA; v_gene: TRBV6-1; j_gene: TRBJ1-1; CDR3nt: TGTGCCAGCAGTGAAAGCGGAGGGCTTCACGCTGAAGCTTTCTTT; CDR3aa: CASSESGGLHAEAFF
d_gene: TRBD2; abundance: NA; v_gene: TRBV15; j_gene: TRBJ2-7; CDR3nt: TGTGCCACCAGAAACGGACTAGCGGGACCCTACGAGCAGTACTTC; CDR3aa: CATRNGLAGPYEQYF
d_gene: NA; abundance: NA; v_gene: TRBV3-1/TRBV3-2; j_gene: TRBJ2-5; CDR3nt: TGTGCCAGCAGCGCCCGGACAGTGCAAGAGACCCAGTACTTC; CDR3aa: CASSARTVQETQYF
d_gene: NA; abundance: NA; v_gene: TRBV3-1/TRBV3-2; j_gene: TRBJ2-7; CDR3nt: TGTGCCAGCAGCCAAGAACCGGGGGACCTCTACGAGCAGTACTTC; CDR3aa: CASSQEPGDLYEQYF
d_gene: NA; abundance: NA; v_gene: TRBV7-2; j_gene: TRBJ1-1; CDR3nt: TGTGCCAGCAGCTTAGTATCAACGGGGGTCGCTGAAGCTTTCTTT; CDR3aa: CASSLVSTGVAEAFF
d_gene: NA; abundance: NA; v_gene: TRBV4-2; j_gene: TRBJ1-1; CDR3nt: TGTGCCAGCAGCCAAGAGAGCCCGGACACTGAAGCTTTCTTT; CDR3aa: CASSQESPDTEAFF
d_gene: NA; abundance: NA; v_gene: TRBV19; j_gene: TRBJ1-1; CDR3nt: TGTGCCAGTAGTATAGACAGGGAGGACACTGAAGCTTTCTTT; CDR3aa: CASSIDREDTEAFF
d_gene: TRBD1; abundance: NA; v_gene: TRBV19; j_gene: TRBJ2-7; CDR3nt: TGTGCCAGTAGTATAGGACAGGGGTCCGACGAGCAGTACTTC; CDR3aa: CASSIGQGSDEQYF
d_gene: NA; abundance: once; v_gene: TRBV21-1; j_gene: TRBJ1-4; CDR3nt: TGTGCCAGCAGCAAAAGGTGGACACCAAATGAAAAACTGTTTTTT; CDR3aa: CASSKRWTPNEKLFF
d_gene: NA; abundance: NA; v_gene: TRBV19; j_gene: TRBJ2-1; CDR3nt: TGTGCCAGTAGTATCCGCGGAGCCTCCTACAATGAGCAGTTCTTC; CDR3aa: CASSIRGASYNEQFF
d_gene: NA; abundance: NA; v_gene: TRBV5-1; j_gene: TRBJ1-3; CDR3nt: TGCGCCAGCAGCTTGGGGAGGGGATCTGGAAACACCATATATTTT; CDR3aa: CASSLGRGSGNTIYF
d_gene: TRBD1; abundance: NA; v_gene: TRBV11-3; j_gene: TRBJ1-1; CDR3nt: TGTGCCAGCAGCCTGACAGGGGGCATGACTGAAGCTTTCTTT; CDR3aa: CASSLTGGMTEAFF
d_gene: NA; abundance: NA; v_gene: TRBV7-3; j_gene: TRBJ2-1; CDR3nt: TGTGCCAGCAGTTGGTCAGGGGTGGATGAGCAGTTCTTC; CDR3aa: CASSWSGVDEQFF
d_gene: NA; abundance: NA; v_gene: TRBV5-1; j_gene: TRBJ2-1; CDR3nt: TGCGCCAGCAGCTTGATGGCTAGAACGGGTGAGCAGTTCTTC; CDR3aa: CASSLMARTGEQFF
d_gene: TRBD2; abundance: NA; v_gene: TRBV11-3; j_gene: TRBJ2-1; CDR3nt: TGTGCCAGCAGCAACCTTTGGGGGAGCGGGAGTCCCTCCTACAATGAGCAGTTCTTC; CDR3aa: CASSNLWGSGSPSYNEQFF
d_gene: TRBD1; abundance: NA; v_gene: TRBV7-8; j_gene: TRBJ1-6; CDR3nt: TGTGCCAGCAGCCTTACCGACAGGGGCAATTCACCCCTCCACTTT; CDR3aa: CASSLTDRGNSPLHF
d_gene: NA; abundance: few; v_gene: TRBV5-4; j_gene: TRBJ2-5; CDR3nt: TGTGCCAGCAGCCTGGGGTCGGGGGTCCAAGAGACCCAGTACTTC; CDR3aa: CASSLGSGVQETQYF
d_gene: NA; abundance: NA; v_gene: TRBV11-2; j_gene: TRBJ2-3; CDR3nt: TGTGCCAGCACCAAACTTCCAGATACGCAGTATTTT; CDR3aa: CASTKLPDTQYF
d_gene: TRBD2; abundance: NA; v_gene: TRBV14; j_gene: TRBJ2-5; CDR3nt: TGTGCCAGCAGCCCCGGACTAGCGGGAGAGACCCAGTACTTC; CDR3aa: CASSPGLAGETQYF
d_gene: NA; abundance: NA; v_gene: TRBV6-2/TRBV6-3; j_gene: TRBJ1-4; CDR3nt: TGTGCCAGCAGCGGTAACAGAGCTTGGCGTGAAAAACTGTTTTTT; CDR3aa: CASSGNRAWREKLFF